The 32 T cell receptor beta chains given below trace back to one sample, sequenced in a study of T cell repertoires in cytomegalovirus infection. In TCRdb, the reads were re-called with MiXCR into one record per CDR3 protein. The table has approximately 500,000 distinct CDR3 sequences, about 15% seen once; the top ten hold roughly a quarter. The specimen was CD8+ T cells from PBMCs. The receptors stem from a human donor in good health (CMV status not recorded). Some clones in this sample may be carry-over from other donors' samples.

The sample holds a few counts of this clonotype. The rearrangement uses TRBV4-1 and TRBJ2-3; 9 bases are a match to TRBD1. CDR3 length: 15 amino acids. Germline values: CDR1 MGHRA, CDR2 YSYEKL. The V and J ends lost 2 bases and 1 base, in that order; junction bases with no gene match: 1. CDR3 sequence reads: CASSQRDRGTDTQYF. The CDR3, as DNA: TGCGCCAGCAGCCAAAGGGACAGGGGCACAGATACGCAGTATTTT.

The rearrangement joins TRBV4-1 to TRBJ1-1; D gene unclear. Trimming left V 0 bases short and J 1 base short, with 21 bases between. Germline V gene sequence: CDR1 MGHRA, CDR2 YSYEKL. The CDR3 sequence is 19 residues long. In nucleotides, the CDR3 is TGCGCCAGCAGCCAAGATCGTTTCTCCGGAGGGCAACCGAACACTGAAGCTTTCTTT. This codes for CASSQDRFSGGQPNTEAFF.

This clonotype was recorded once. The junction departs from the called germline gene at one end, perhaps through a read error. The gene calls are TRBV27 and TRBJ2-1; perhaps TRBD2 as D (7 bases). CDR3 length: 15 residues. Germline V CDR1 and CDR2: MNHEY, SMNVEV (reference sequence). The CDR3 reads CASSLGGGPYNVQFF. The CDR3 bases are TGTGCCAGCAGTTTAGGGGGGGGGCCCTACAATGTGCAGTTCTTC.

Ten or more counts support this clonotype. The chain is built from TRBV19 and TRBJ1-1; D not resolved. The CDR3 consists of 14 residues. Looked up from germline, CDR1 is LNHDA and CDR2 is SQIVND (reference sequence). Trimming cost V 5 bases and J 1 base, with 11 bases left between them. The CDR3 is CASSHYPANTEAFF. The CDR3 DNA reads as TGTGCCAGTAGTCATTATCCCGCGAACACTGAAGCTTTCTTT.

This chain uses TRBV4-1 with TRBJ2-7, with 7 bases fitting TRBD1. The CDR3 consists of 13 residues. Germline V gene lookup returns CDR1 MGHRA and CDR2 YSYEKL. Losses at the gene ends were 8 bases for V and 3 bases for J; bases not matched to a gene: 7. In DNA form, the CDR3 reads TGCGCCAGCGCAGGGGGACCGTACTACGAGCAGTACTTC. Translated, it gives CASAGGPYYEQYF.

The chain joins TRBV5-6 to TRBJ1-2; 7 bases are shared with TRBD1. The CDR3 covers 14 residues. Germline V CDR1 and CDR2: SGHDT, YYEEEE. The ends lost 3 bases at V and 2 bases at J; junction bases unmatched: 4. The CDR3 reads CASSSTGENYGYTF. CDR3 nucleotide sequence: TGTGCCAGCAGCTCAACAGGGGAAAACTATGGCTACACCTTC. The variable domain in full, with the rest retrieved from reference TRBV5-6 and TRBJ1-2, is DAGVTQSPTHLIKTRGQQVTLRCSPKSGHDTVSWYQQALGQGPQFIFQYYEEEERQRGNFPDRFSGHQFPNYSSELNVNALLLGDSALYLCASSSTGENYGYTFGSGTRLTVV.

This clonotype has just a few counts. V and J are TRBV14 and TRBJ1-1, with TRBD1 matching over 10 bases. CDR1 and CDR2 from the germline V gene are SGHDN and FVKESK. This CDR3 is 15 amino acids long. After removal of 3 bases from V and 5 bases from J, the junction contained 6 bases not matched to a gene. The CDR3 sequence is CASSHSTGGLTEAFF. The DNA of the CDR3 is TGTGCCAGCAGCCACTCGACAGGGGGCCTGACTGAAGCTTTCTTT.

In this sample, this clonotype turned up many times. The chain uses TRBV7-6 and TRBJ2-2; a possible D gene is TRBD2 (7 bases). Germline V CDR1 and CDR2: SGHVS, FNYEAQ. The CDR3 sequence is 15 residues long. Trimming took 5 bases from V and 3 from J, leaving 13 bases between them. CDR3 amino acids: CASSPRGADTGELFF. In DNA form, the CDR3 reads TGTGCCAGCAGCCCTCGGGGGGCCGACACCGGGGAGCTGTTTTTT.

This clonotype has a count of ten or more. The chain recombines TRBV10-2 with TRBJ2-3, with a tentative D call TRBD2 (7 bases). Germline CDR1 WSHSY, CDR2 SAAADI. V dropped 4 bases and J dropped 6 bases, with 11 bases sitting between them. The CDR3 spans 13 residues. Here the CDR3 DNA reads TGCGCCAGCAGTGGAGGGGGGGGGGATACGCAGTATTTT. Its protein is CASSGGGGDTQYF.

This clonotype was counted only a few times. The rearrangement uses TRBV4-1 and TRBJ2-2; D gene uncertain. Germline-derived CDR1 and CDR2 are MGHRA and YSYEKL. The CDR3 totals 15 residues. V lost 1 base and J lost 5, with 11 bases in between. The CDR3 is CASSQAAARTGELFF. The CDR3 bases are TGCGCCAGCAGCCAAGCGGCAGCCCGTACCGGGGAGCTGTTTTTT.

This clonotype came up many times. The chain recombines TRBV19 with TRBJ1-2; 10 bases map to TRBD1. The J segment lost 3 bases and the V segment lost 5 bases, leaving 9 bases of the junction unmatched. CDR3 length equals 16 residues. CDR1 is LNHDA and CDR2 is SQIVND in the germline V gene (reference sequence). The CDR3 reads CASSVVWTGGDYGYTF. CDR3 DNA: TGTGCCAGTAGTGTCGTTTGGACAGGGGGGGACTATGGCTACACCTTC.

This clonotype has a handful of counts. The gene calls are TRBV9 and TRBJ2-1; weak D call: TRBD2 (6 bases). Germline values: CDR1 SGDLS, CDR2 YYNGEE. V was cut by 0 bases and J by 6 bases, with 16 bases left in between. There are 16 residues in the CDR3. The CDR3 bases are TGTGCCAGCAGCGTAGTTGGGACTCAAGCCCCCAATGAGCAGTTCTTC. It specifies CASSVVGTQAPNEQFF.

The CDR3 loop reads CASRRGTQNNEQFF. CDR3 nucleotide sequence: TGCGCCAGCAGGAGGGGGACGCAGAACAATGAGCAGTTCTTC. The chain combines TRBV10-2 with TRBJ2-1; tentatively, D is TRBD1 (6 bases). The V gene lost 6 bases and the J gene lost 5 bases, with 14 bases spanning the gap. CDR1 is WSHSY, CDR2 SAAADI, per germline. The CDR3 covers 14 residues.

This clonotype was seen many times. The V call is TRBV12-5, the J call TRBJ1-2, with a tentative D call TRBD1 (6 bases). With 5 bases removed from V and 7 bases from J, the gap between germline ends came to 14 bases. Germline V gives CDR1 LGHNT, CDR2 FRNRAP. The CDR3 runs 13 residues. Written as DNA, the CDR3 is TGTGCTAGTGGTACTACAGGGAGAGGTGGCTACACCTTC. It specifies CASGTTGRGGYTF.

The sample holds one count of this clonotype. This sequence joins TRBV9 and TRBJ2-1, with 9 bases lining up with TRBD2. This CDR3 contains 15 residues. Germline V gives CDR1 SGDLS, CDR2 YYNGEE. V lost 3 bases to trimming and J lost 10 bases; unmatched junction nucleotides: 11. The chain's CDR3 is CASSGGGTSGREQFF. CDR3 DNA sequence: TGTGCCAGCAGCGGAGGGGGAACTAGCGGGCGCGAGCAGTTCTTC.

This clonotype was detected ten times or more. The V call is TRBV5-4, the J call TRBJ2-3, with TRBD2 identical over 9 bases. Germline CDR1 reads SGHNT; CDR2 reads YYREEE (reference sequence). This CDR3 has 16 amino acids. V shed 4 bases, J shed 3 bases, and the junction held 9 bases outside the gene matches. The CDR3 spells CASSELREGGTDTQYF. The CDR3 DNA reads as TGTGCCAGCAGCGAGCTGCGGGAGGGGGGGACAGATACGCAGTATTTT.

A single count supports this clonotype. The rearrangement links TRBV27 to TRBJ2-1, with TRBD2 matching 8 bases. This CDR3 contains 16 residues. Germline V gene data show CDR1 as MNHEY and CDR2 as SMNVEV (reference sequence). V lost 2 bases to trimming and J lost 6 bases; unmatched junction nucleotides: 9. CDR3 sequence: CASSLIRGGPGNEQFF. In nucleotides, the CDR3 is TGTGCCAGCAGTTTAATCCGGGGGGGGCCGGGCAATGAGCAGTTCTTC.

The CDR3 here is CAWTNEREIYTGELFF. In nucleotides, the CDR3 is TGTGCCTGGACAAACGAGCGGGAGATATACACCGGGGAGCTGTTTTTT. The chain is built from TRBV30 and TRBJ2-2, with TRBD2 matching 8 bases. The junction had 10 bases not matched to a gene; V was cut back by 4 bases and J by 3 bases. The CDR3 has 16 residues. Germline V gives CDR1 GTSNPN, CDR2 SVGIG (reference sequence). The whole variable domain, filled in from reference TRBV30 and TRBJ2-2, reads SQTIHQWPATLVQPVGSPLSLECTVEGTSNPNLYWYRQAAGRGLQLLFYSVGIGQISSEVPQNLSASRPQDRQFILSSKKLLLSDSGFYLCAWTNEREIYTGELFFGEGSRLTVL.

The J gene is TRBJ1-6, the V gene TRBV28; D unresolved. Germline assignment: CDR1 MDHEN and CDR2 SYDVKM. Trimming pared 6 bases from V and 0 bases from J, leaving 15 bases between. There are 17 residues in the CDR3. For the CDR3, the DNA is TGTGCCAGCAGACCGCCCTCGGGGAGCTCCTATAATTCACCCCTCCACTTT. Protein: CASRPPSGSSYNSPLHF.

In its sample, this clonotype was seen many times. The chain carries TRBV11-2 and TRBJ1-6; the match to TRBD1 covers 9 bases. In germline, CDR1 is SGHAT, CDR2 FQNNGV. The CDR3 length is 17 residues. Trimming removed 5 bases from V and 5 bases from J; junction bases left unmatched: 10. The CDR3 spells CASSPWDRDEHNSPLHF. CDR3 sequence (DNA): TGTGCCAGCAGCCCCTGGGACAGGGACGAACATAATTCACCCCTCCACTTT.

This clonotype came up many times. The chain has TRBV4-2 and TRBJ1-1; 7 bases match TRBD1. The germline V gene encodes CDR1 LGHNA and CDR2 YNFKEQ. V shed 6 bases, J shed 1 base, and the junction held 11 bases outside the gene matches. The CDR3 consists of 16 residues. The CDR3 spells CASSRRDSSRNTEAFF. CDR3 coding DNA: TGTGCCAGCAGTCGACGGGACAGTTCGCGGAACACTGAAGCTTTCTTT.

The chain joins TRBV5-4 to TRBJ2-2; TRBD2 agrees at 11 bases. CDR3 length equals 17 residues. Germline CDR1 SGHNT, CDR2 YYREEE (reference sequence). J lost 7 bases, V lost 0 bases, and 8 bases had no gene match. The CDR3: CASSLELAGEAFGELFF. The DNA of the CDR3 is TGTGCCAGCAGCTTGGAACTAGCGGGAGAGGCGTTCGGGGAGCTGTTTTTT.

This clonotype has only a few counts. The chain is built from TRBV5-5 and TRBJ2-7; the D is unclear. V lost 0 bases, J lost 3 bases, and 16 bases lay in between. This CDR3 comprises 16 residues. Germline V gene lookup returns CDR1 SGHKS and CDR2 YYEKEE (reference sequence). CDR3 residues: CASSLDSRLRDYEQYF. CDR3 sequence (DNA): TGTGCCAGCAGCTTGGATTCCCGTCTAAGGGACTACGAGCAGTACTTC.

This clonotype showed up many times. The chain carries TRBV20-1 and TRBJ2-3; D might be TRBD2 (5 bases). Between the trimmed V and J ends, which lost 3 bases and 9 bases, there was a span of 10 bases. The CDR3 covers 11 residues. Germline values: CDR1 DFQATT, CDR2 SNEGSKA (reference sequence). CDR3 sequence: CSARDSLTQYF. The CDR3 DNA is TGCAGTGCTAGGGACTCCCTAACGCAGTATTTT.

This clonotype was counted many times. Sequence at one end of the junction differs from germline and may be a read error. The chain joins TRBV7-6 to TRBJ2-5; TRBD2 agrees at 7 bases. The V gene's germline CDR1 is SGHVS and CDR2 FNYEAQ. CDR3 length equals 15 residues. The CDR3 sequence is CASSLMGEQRGGSDF. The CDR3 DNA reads TGTGCCAGCAGCTTAATGGGCGAGCAGCGCGGGGGTTCTGACTTC.

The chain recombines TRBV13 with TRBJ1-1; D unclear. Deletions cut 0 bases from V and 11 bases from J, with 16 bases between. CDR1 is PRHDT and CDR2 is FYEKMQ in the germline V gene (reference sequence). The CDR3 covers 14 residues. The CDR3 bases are TGTGCCAGCAGCTTAGGAACGGGCCCCAGTGTGGCTTTCTTT. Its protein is CASSLGTGPSVAFF.

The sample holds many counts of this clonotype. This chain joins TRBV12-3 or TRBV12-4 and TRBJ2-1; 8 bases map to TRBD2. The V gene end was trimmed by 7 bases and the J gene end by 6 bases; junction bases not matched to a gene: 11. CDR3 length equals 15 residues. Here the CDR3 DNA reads TGTGCCAGCACCCCCGGCGGGGGGTACGGCAATGAGCAGTTCTTC. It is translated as CASTPGGGYGNEQFF.

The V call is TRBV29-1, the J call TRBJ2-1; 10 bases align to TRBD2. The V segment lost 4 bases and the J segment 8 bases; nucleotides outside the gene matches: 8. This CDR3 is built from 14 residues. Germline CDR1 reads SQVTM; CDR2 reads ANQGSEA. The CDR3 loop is CSVVKREGVYEQFF. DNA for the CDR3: TGCAGCGTTGTTAAGCGGGAGGGCGTTTATGAGCAGTTCTTC.

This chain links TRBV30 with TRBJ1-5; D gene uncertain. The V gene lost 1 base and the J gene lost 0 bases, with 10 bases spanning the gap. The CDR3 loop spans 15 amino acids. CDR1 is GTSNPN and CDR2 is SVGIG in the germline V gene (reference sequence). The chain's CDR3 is CAWSESGDSNQPQHF. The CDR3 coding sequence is TGTGCCTGGAGTGAATCAGGAGATAGCAATCAGCCCCAGCATTTT.

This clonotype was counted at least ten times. The CDR3 protein is CASSFSPGAGETQYF. DNA of the CDR3: TGTGCCAGCAGCTTTTCCCCAGGGGCGGGAGAGACCCAGTACTTC. The rearrangement links TRBV7-8 to TRBJ2-5; tentative D call: TRBD1 (6 bases). Per the germline V gene, CDR1 is SGHVS and CDR2 is FQNEAQ. V lost 3 bases, J lost 4 bases, and 15 bases lay in between. The CDR3 covers 15 residues.

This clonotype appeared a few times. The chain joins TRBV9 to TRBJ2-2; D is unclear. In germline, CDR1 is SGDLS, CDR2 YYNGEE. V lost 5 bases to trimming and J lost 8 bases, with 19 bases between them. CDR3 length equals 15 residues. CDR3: CASSPLRPGSGELFF. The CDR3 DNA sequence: TGTGCCAGCAGTCCCCTCCGACCGGGCTCGGGGGAGCTGTTTTTT.

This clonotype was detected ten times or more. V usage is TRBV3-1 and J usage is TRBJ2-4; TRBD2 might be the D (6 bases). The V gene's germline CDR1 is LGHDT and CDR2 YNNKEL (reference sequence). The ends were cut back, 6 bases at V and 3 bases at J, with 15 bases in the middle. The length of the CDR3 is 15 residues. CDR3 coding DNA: TGTGCCAGCAGTGGGGGAGGAGGAGGCAAAAACATTCAGTACTTC. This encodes CASSGGGGGKNIQYF.